Listed here are 12 T cell receptor beta chains from one sample, sequenced in a study of glioma-infiltrating T cells after dendritic cell vaccination. Libraries were prepared by immunoSEQ multiplex PCR; TCRdb keeps only in-frame clonotypes and omits some of them. This table holds about 64,000 clones, 80% to 85% found once. The sequences come from blood, collected before dendritic cell vaccination. These receptors came from a human donor with glioblastoma.

The chain links TRBV5-1 to TRBJ2-2, with a tentative D call TRBD1 (5 bases). Trimming pared 4 bases from V and 0 bases from J, leaving 10 bases between. Germline loops: CDR1 SGHRS, CDR2 YFSETQ. The CDR3 runs 15 residues. CDR3 protein: CASSATDTNTGELFF. In nucleotides, the CDR3 is TGCGCCAGCAGCGCGACAGACACGAACACCGGGGAGCTGTTTTTT.

The chain couples TRBV28 to TRBJ1-2; perhaps TRBD1 as D (5 bases). Trimming removed 2 bases at V and 0 bases at J, with 16 bases between. The CDR3 is made up of 17 amino acids. Germline V gene data show CDR1 as MDHEN and CDR2 as SYDVKM. CDR3 region: CASSLLTSGGANYGYTF. The CDR3 DNA reads TGTGCCAGCAGTTTACTCACCTCCGGGGGGGCTAACTATGGCTACACCTTC.

The CDR3 DNA is TGTGCCAGCAACATACAGGGCGGACTCTATGGCTACACCTTC. Translated, it gives CASNIQGGLYGYTF. The chain combines TRBV11-2 with TRBJ1-2; a weak D match, TRBD1 (6 bases). There are 14 residues in the CDR3. With 7 bases removed from V and 4 bases from J, the gap between germline ends came to 16 bases. Germline CDR1 SGHAT, CDR2 FQNNGV. Using reference TRBV11-2 and TRBJ1-2 for the parts outside the CDR3, the full variable domain is EAGVAQSPRYKIIEKRQSVAFWCNPISGHATLYWYQQILGQGPKLLIQFQNNGVVDDSQLPKDRFSAERLKGVDSTLKIQPAKLEDSAVYLCASNIQGGLYGYTFGSGTRLTVV.

In regard to this clone: Other nucleotide sequences from this sample produce the same CDR3. The genes are TRBV6-5 and TRBJ1-1; no clear D gene. The V gene lost 1 base and the J gene lost 6 bases, with 12 bases spanning the gap. Germline-derived CDR1 and CDR2 are MNHEY and SVGAGI. The CDR3 length is 14 residues. The CDR3 DNA reads TGTGCCAGCAGTTACTTAGTAGGGCGGGCTGAAGCTTTCTTT. The encoded protein is CASSYLVGRAEAFF.

V gene TRBV7-9 combines with J gene TRBJ1-4, with 8 bases that match TRBD1. The CDR3 length is 18 residues. In germline, CDR1 is SEHNR, CDR2 FQNEAQ (reference sequence). J lost 1 base, V lost 1 base, and 8 bases had no gene match. The DNA of the CDR3 is TGTGCCAGCAGCTTAGACAACAGGGGGAGTGGAACTAATGAAAAACTGTTTTTT. The encoded protein is CASSLDNRGSGTNEKLFF. The full variable domain, its missing parts supplied by reference TRBV7-9 and TRBJ1-4, is DTGVSQNPRHKITKRGQNVTFRCDPISEHNRLYWYRQTLGQGPEFLTYFQNEAQLEKSRLLSDRFSAERPKGSFSTLEIQRTEQGDSAMYLCASSLDNRGSGTNEKLFFGSGTQLSVL.

V usage is TRBV27 and J usage is TRBJ1-4; possible D gene TRBD1, 5 bases. The CDR3 contains 14 residues. Per germline, CDR1 MNHEY and CDR2 SMNVEV (reference sequence). The V end lost 0 bases, the J end lost 8 bases, and 10 bases lay between the germline ends. The CDR3 bases are TGTGCCAGCAGTTTATCAGGGGCGGGAGAAAAACTGTTTTTT. As protein: CASSLSGAGEKLFF.

This rearrangement joins TRBV7-9 to TRBJ1-1; 9 nucleotides match TRBD1. The CDR3 spans 13 residues. V lost 5 bases, J lost 8 bases, and 6 bases stayed unmatched. Germline V CDR1 and CDR2: SEHNR, FQNEAQ (reference sequence). CDR3 in amino acids: CASSPEGTGEAFF. In nucleotides, the CDR3 is TGTGCCAGCAGCCCAGAGGGGACAGGGGAAGCTTTCTTT.

The rearrangement uses TRBV11-2 and TRBJ1-4; D might be TRBD1 (6 bases). This CDR3 region has 15 residues. V dropped 5 bases and J dropped 7 bases, with 17 bases sitting between them. Germline V lookup: CDR1 SGHAT, CDR2 FQNNGV. CDR3 in amino acids: CASSQLQGTSEKLFF. In nucleotides, the CDR3 is TGTGCCAGCAGCCAGCTACAGGGTACGAGTGAAAAACTGTTTTTT. Full variable domain (rest looked up from reference TRBV11-2 and TRBJ1-4): EAGVAQSPRYKIIEKRQSVAFWCNPISGHATLYWYQQILGQGPKLLIQFQNNGVVDDSQLPKDRFSAERLKGVDSTLKIQPAKLEDSAVYLCASSQLQGTSEKLFFGSGTQLSVL.

The chain links TRBV7-2 to TRBJ2-3; 9 nucleotides match TRBD1. The CDR3 consists of 15 residues. The germline V gene encodes CDR1 SGHTA and CDR2 FQGNSA. V was pared by 1 base and J by 5 bases, with 4 bases of the junction left unmatched. CDR3 sequence: CASSLEPTGGDTQYF. The DNA of the CDR3 is TGTGCCAGCAGCTTAGAGCCGACAGGGGGAGATACGCAGTATTTT.

This clone occurred a few times. The chain recombines TRBV18 with TRBJ1-1; TRBD1 matches at 7 bases. CDR1 KGHSH and CDR2 LQKENI come from the germline V gene. V lost 3 bases to trimming and J lost 1 base; unmatched junction nucleotides: 5. This CDR3 region has 15 residues. The CDR3 sequence is CASSPRQGRNTEAFF. The CDR3 DNA sequence: TGTGCCAGCTCACCGAGACAGGGCCGGAACACTGAAGCTTTCTTT.

The chain combines TRBV6-1 with TRBJ2-7; D is ambiguous. The CDR3 is 11 amino acids. CDR1 and CDR2 (germline): MNHNS, SASEGT. The germline V and J ends were trimmed by 11 bases and 2 bases, with 10 bases remaining between them. CDR3 amino acids: CAGPLAYEQYF. The CDR3 DNA reads TGTGCCGGCCCTTTGGCCTACGAGCAGTACTTC.

V gene TRBV5-6 combines with J gene TRBJ1-2, with D perhaps matching TRBD1 (6 bases). The V end was cut by 4 bases, the J end by 5 bases, with 24 bases between. Germline loops: CDR1 SGHDT, CDR2 YYEEEE. The CDR3 runs to 17 residues. CDR3 nucleotides: TGTGCCAGCAGCCAAAGAATAATGACCGGACAGTATTATGGCTACACCTTC. This sequence encodes CASSQRIMTGQYYGYTF.